This TCR beta chain was sequenced for a study of blood T cell repertoires in COVID-19. Study overall: In each case, the material was cDNA or gDNA derived from T cells, B-cell-depleted T cells, or PBMCs.

The V and J ends lost 3 bases and 8 bases respectively, with 11 bases between them. Germline CDR1 is SQVTM and CDR2 is ANQGSEA. This CDR3 region has 12 residues. Study members were between roughly 18 and 100 years old and lived in some 22 US regions. Authors' analysis steps: Amplification from reference gene primers served as the basis for estimated nucleated cell counts. Some clones are missing from TCRdb's copy, which holds only in-frame ones; the method was immunoSEQ multiplex PCR. From that table come the V and J calls and clone size; the DNA was used to work out D and trimming. The repertoire has some 230,000 clones, about 80% of them found once; the top ten carry about 1.3%.

This TCR was recovered from a woman between 40 and 55 years old with acute COVID-19. Specimen: PBMCs or T cells enriched from blood (not recorded which). J is TRBJ2-1 and V is TRBV29-1; D perhaps matches TRBD2 (5 bases). The CDR3 here is CSVDTSGDEQFF. For the CDR3, the DNA is TGCAGCGTTGATACTAGTGGCGATGAGCAGTTCTTC.